Given below is one T cell receptor beta chain in context. This clonotype is regarded as large (0.1 to 1%). The target of this receptor is not known. Nothing much larger sits one base from this clone, and base qualities are not available. This sample was included in a study of CD8 T cells in ankylosing spondylitis (dated by TCRdb to the late 2010s). About the full investigation: To find TCR variants linked to disease, the study profiled T cell receptor beta repertoires in ankylosing spondylitis patients and healthy donors. Peripheral blood was sampled, and synovial fluid was also collected from ankylosing spondylitis patients. The full study cohort comprised 25 ankylosing spondylitis patients and roughly 110 healthy donors. The full study reports these points: Some TCR beta motif variants had previously been reported in synovial fluid and blood of reactive arthritis patients, which suggested common disease-initiation mechanisms. According to the report, matched synovial fluid samples from ankylosing spondylitis patients were significantly enriched for the disease-linked clones. Blood from ankylosing spondylitis patients appeared to be characterized by a TCR beta motif composed of about eight highly homologous amino acid variants. In peripheral blood, the disease-linked clones were found at relatively low frequencies and had a CD8+ phenotype.

Inclusive of the bounding cysteine and phenylalanine, the CDR3 is 14 residues long. Left in the record is the CDR3 DNA by itself, 42 bases read in frame from the first base. The junction shows trimming of 5 bases on V and 3 bases on J, plus 13 bases between the germline ends. The germline V gene (reference sequence) specifies SEHNR as CDR1 and FQNEAQ as CDR2. Data came from an Illumina HiSeq 2500. Quantitative 5'-RACE with molecular barcodes was the method used to prepare the TCR beta libraries. Under the source paper's analysis protocol: To identify disease-linked TCR variants, a new computational method was used, one built on a probabilistic model of VDJ rearrangement. TCRdb reran the public reads through fastp at Q25 and MiXCR, keeping productive beta chains. Each entry merges the rows of one CDR3 protein and shows their most common DNA and genes. TCRdb's processing, not the study's, gives the V and J calls here. Here the sample has tens of thousands of distinct CDR3 sequences; 9% occur a single time. The ten largest clones represent 30% to 35% of the sample.

The TCR originated in a male donor with ankylosing spondylitis. The sequenced sample consisted of blood, either unsorted or a sorted T cell fraction (not recorded which). The chain is assembled from TRBV7-9 and TRBJ1-2, and perhaps TRBD1 as D gene, on 6 matching bases. The DNA is TGTGCCAGCAGCCACCGGGACACAGACTATGGCTACACCTTC. It is translated as CASSHRDTDYGYTF.